The T cell receptor beta chain under discussion was sequenced for a study of OX40 agonist ivuxolimab in advanced cancers. Looking at the study overall: The costimulatory receptor OX40 (CD134) was targeted by ivuxolimab, a fully human IgG2 agonistic monoclonal antibody. The point of sequencing TCRbeta in the periphery was to test whether ivuxolimab changed TCR sequence diversity and drove clonal T-cell expansion. Partial responses occurred in three dose-escalation patients: two with cutaneous melanoma and one with hepatocellular carcinoma. Intravenous ivuxolimab was administered to patients every 2 weeks at six dose levels: 0.01, 0.1, 0.3, 1.5, 3 and 10 mg/kg. Of the roughly 54 patients in dose escalation, 19 had hepatocellular carcinoma, some 15 had melanoma, 9 had renal cell carcinoma and 9 had head and neck cancer. The dose-escalation cohort was over 70% male with a mean age of 60 years, ranging from 23 to 79. The monotherapy dose-escalation portion (N ≈ 52 patients) of the phase I ivuxolimab trial is reported in the paper. Prior anti-PD-1, anti-PD-L1 or anti-CTLA-4 therapy was permitted, and checkpoint inhibitors had been received by about 36% of dose-escalation patients. Here is what the overall study found, with its caveats: At doses from 0.1 to 3.0 mg/kg, clonal expansion was seen in both CD4+ and CD8+ blood T cells between baseline and week 6. Low levels of normalized T-cell clonal expansion were also seen in some nonresponding patients. The antigen specificity of the peripheral T cells that underwent clonal expansion was not determined. After ivuxolimab, CD8+ T cells had more expanded clones than CD4+ T cells on average. Partial responders in the 0.1-3.0 mg/kg groups had among the lowest normalized peripheral clonal expansion, especially among CD8+ T cells.

For sequencing of the TCRbeta CDR3 region, genomic DNA was extracted from the sorted cells. The immunoSEQ Assay was used for sequencing of TCRbeta CDR3 regions. As stored in TCRdb, this immuneACCESS dataset retains in-frame rearrangements with V and J assigned. A fraction of the clones does not appear; measured against another copy, unresolved V genes explain less than half of the discrepancy, and the remainder lacks a known reason. For this sample there are approximately 58,000 clones; more than 80% appear just once. Together, the top ten hold about 0.74% of the sample. Patients with autoimmune disease history or receiving systemic immunosuppression were excluded from the trial. Peripheral blood for TCR sequencing was collected from all dose cohorts at baseline, on cycle 4 day 1, and on cycle 7 day 1. Samples came from an open-label, multicenter, first-in-human phase I dose-escalation trial of ivuxolimab. Adults with locally advanced or metastatic melanoma, renal cell, hepatocellular, or head and neck squamous cell carcinoma were enrolled in the trial. Before TCR sequencing, CD4+ T cells and CD8+ T cells from peripheral blood were sorted into separate populations.

As concerns this clone: Its antigen target is currently unknown. Per-base qualities were not stored, and no clone one base away is much larger.

Sequences SGHVS (CDR1) and FNYEAQ (CDR2) are obtained from the germline V gene. Ends trimmed: V by 1 base, J by 8 bases; bases unmatched to a gene: 4. The CDR3 contains 14 residues, cysteine and phenylalanine counted. The DNA shown is the 42-base CDR3, in frame from base 1. Sample: CD4+ or CD8+ T cells sorted from blood, taken in a trial of the OX40 agonist ivuxolimab. The chain was built from TRBV7-6 and TRBJ2-1; 8 nucleotides in the junction match TRBD1. The source of this sequence is an adult with an advanced solid tumor such as melanoma, head and neck, liver or kidney cancer. Here the CDR3 is given as CASSLGTGWDEQFF. The nucleotide sequence is TGTGCCAGCAGCTTAGGGACAGGGTGGGATGAGCAGTTCTTC.